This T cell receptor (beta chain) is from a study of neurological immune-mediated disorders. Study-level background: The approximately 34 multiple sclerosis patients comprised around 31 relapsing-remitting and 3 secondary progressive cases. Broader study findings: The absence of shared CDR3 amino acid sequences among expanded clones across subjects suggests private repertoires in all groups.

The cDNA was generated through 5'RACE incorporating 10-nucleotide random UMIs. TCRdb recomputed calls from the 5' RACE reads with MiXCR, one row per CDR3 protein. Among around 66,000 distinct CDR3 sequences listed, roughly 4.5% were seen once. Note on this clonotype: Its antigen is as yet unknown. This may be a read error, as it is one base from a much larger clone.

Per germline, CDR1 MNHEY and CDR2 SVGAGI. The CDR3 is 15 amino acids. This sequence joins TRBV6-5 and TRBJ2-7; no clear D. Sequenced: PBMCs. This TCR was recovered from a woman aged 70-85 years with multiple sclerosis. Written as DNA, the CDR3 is TGTGCCAGCAGTTCCTCAGGACCGTCTAACTACGCGCAGTACTTC. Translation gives CASSSSGPSNYAQYF.